Reported below is one TCR beta chain. Its antigen is as yet unknown. The CDR3 is made up of 13 amino acids. V was trimmed by 2 bases and J by 0 bases, leaving 4 bases between them. Looked up from germline, CDR1 is SGHTA and CDR2 is FQGTGA. This specimen belongs to a study of OX40 agonist ivuxolimab in advanced cancers. Whole-study context: Every patient in dose escalation had hepatocellular carcinoma, melanoma, renal cell or head and neck cancer. Study findings and constraints: Researchers report that CD8+ T cells had, on average, more expanded clones than CD4+. Still undetermined is the antigen specificity of the expanded peripheral T cells.

Clones were read by immunoSEQ multiplex PCR, and TCRdb kept only the in-frame ones, dropping some. The sample lists roughly 61,000 clones; approximately 90% were seen once. Sequenced material: CD4+ or CD8+ T cells sorted from blood, taken in a trial of the OX40 agonist ivuxolimab. This clonotype was sampled from an adult with an advanced solid tumor such as melanoma, head and neck, liver or kidney cancer. The gene calls are TRBV7-3 and TRBJ1-1, with no clear D. This chain's CDR3 is CASSLLMNTEAFF. The CDR3 DNA reads as TGTGCCAGCAGCTTACTAATGAACACTGAAGCTTTCTTT. Combining the CDR3 with reference TRBV7-3 and TRBJ1-1 gives the whole variable domain GAGVSQTPSNKVTEKGKYVELRCDPISGHTALYWYRQSLGQGPEFLIYFQGTGAADDSGLPNDRFFAVRPEGSVSTLKIQRTERGDSAVYLCASSLLMNTEAFFGQGTRLTVV.